This TCR beta chain derives from a study of shared clonotypes between healthy human individuals. CDR3 length equals 12 residues. Germline CDR1 and CDR2: LNHDA and SQIVND (reference sequence). V lost 6 bases, J lost 3 bases, and 6 bases lay in between. Recent acute infections and vaccinations were absent in the healthy HIV-negative adult donors. Donors comprised only Caucasian adults living in Nashville, Tennessee. About this clone: No antigen is known for it.

Whole-study findings and limits: Clonotype sharing among the donors was expected to vary with sequencing depth.

Repertoires were generated with immunoSEQ multiplex PCR, while TCRdb's copy carries only in-frame clones and drops some. The data show about 470,000 clones, with roughly 83% seen just once and roughly 13% held by the top ten. The clonotype was recovered from a woman between 40 and 55 years old in good health. Some clones in this sample may be carry-over from other donors' samples. The rearrangement uses TRBV19 and TRBJ1-5, with unresolved D. Material for sequencing was PBMCs. The CDR3 spells CASSVHNQPQHF. In DNA form, the CDR3 reads TGTGCCAGTAGCGTACACAATCAGCCCCAGCATTTT. Filled out from reference TRBV19 and TRBJ1-5, the complete variable domain reads DGGITQSPKYLFRKEGQNVTLSCEQNLNHDAMYWYRQDPGQGLRLIYYSQIVNDFQKGDIAEGYSVSREKKESFPLTVTSAQKNPTAFYLCASSVHNQPQHFGDGTRLSIL.